The T cell receptor beta chain described here comes from a study of blood T cell repertoires in COVID-19. Those enrolled, adults aged 18 to 89 years, came from about two dozen US areas. Using immunoSEQ multiplex PCR, the repertoire was profiled, and TCRdb retains in-frame clones only, with some absent. The sample holds approximately 240,000 clones, approximately 90% seen once. J was trimmed by 5 bases and V by 2 bases; bases with no gene match: 5. The CDR3 runs 14 residues. Germline V gene data show CDR1 as SGHRS and CDR2 as YFSETQ. A single count supports this clone. The receptor's source is a woman aged 25 to 39 with acute COVID-19. The source material was PBMCs or T cells enriched from blood (not recorded which). The chain employs TRBV5-1 and TRBJ1-2, with 8 nucleotides matching TRBD1. The CDR3 nucleotides read TGCGCCAGCAGCTTAGGACAGGGCCCTTATGGCTACACCTTC. This sequence encodes CASSLGQGPYGYTF.